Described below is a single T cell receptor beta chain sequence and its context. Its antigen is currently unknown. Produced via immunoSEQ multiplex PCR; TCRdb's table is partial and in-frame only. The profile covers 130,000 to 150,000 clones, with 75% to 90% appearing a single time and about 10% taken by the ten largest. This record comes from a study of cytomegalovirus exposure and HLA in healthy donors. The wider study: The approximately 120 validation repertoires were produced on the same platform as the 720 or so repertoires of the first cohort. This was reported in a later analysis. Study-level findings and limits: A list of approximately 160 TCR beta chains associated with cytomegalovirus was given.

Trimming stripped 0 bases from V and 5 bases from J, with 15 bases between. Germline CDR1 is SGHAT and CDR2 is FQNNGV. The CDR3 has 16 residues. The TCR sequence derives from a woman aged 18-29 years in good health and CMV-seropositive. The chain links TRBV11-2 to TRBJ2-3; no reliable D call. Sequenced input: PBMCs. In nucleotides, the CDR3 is TGTGCCAGCAGCTTAGAACTGTCTGGAGTCTTAGATACGCAGTATTTT. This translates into CASSLELSGVLDTQYF.